These 20 T cell receptor beta chains originate from one sample sequenced in a study of breast tumors, draining lymph nodes, adjacent tissues. In TCRdb, the multiplex PCR reads were re-called with MiXCR into one record per CDR3 protein. This sample has 12,000 or so distinct CDR3 sequences, with under 40% found just once. Sequenced material: breast tumor tissue. These receptors all stem from a female donor with breast cancer. Some clones in this sample may be carry-over from other donors' samples.

This clonotype was seen only once. Lacking the conserved final phenylalanine or tryptophan, this CDR3 likely reflects a read error. J is TRBJ1-6 and V is TRBV15, with D hard to call. The CDR3 is made up of 15 amino acids. Trimming shortened V by 3 bases and J by 7 bases, and 13 bases separated the two germline ends. Germline V CDR1 and CDR2: LNHNV, YYDKDF (reference sequence). CDR3 DNA: TGTGCCACCAGCAGGGACGAAAGGAACAATTCACCCCTCCACTGT. Translation: CATSRDERNNSPLHC.

This clonotype showed up many times. V gene TRBV5-4 combines with J gene TRBJ2-1; 8 bases map to TRBD2. The CDR3 contains 15 residues. The ends lost 4 bases at V and 4 bases at J; junction bases unmatched: 7. CDR1 is SGHNT, CDR2 YYREEE, per germline (reference sequence). CDR3 residues: CASSTTSGLYNEQFF. The CDR3 nucleotides read TGTGCCAGCAGCACAACTAGCGGCTTATACAATGAGCAGTTCTTC. The entire variable domain, with the rest obtained from reference TRBV5-4 and TRBJ2-1, is as follows: ETGVTQSPTHLIKTRGQQVTLRCSSQSGHNTVSWYQQALGQGPQFIFQYYREEENGRGNFPPRFSGLQFPNYSSELNVNALELDDSALYLCASSTTSGLYNEQFFGPGTRLTVL.

This clonotype was counted a single time. The conserved closing phenylalanine or tryptophan is absent in this CDR3, likely reflecting a read error. Because the CDR3's place on the DNA is in doubt, the DNA is left out and the CDR3 is given as listed by TCRdb. The CDR3 here is CSVEPGPGS. This rearrangement joins TRBV29-1 to TRBJ2-4; TRBD1 is taken as the D call from the table, unchecked against the DNA. Germline V gene sequence: CDR1 SQVTM, CDR2 ANQGSEA. The CDR3 totals 9 residues, both ends included.

By its share, this clonotype is medium-sized. The rearrangement uses TRBV7-2 and TRBJ2-7; no clear D. Trimming removed 1 base from V and 0 bases from J, with 10 bases in between. Germline CDR1 and CDR2: SGHTA and FQGNSA. The CDR3 has 15 residues. As DNA, the CDR3 is TGTGCCAGCAGCTTAGAGGGTGGCTACTCCTACGAGCAGTACTTC. It yields the protein CASSLEGGYSYEQYF.

In its sample, this clonotype was seen many times. This chain uses TRBV27 with TRBJ1-2; TRBD1 aligns across 8 bases. Germline CDR1 MNHEY, CDR2 SMNVEV (reference sequence). V lost 10 bases and J lost 4; bases outside the gene matches: 8. CDR3 size: 13 residues. The CDR3 nucleotides read TGTGCCACCGGGACAGGCCGCAGCTATGGCTACACCTTC. Protein sequence: CATGTGRSYGYTF.

V gene TRBV4-3 combines with J gene TRBJ2-7; TRBD2 is a possible D gene (7 bases). The germline gives CDR1 LGHNA, CDR2 YSLEER. Trimming shortened V by 0 bases and J by 3 bases, and 21 bases separated the two germline ends. This CDR3 contains 18 residues. The CDR3 DNA is TGCGCCAGCAGCCAAGAGTGGGGGTGGGGGGCTAGCGGCTACGAGCAGTACTTC. Translated: CASSQEWGWGASGYEQYF.

This clonotype was seen at least ten times. The genes are TRBV2 and TRBJ1-4; the D is unclear. V was trimmed by 5 bases and J by 4 bases, leaving 8 bases between them. This CDR3 has 13 amino acids. Germline V gene sequence: CDR1 SNHLY, CDR2 FYNNEI. DNA of the CDR3: TGTGCCAGCAGTCGGAGCCATAATGAAAAACTGTTTTTT. The encoded protein is CASSRSHNEKLFF.

V usage is TRBV27 and J usage is TRBJ1-1; D remains unclear. This CDR3 comprises 14 residues. Per germline, CDR1 MNHEY and CDR2 SMNVEV (reference sequence). V gave up 0 bases and J gave up 0 bases, with 5 bases separating them. DNA for the CDR3: TGTGCCAGCAGTTTATCGTCAGTGAACACTGAAGCTTTCTTT. This codes for CASSLSSVNTEAFF.

The chain employs TRBV11-2 and TRBJ2-2, with TRBD2 matching 7 bases. Germline trimming cut 5 bases from V and 1 base from J; bases unmatched to any gene: 7. Germline V CDR1 and CDR2: SGHAT, FQNNGV. The CDR3 is made up of 16 amino acids. In nucleotides, the CDR3 is TGTGCCAGCAGCCTACTAGCGTTTGGGAACACCGGGGAGCTGTTTTTT. Amino acid sequence: CASSLLAFGNTGELFF.

This clonotype ranks as medium-sized. The rearrangement uses TRBV5-1 and TRBJ2-7; no definite D call. CDR1 SGHRS and CDR2 YFSETQ come from the germline V gene. There are 15 residues in the CDR3. Trimming pared 0 bases from V and 0 bases from J, leaving 10 bases between. This CDR3 reads CASSLVASSSYEQYF. The CDR3 bases are TGCGCCAGCAGCTTGGTCGCTTCAAGCTCCTACGAGCAGTACTTC. The full variable domain, completed using reference TRBV5-1 and TRBJ2-7, is KAGVTQTPRYLIKTRGQQVTLSCSPISGHRSVSWYQQTPGQGLQFLFEYFSETQRNKGNFPGRFSGRQFSNSRSEMNVSTLELGDSALYLCASSLVASSSYEQYFGPGTRLTVT.

The chain has TRBV20-1 and TRBJ1-5; TRBD1 agrees at 11 bases. In germline, CDR1 is DFQATT, CDR2 SNEGSKA (reference sequence). The CDR3 loop spans 15 amino acids. V lost 3 bases to trimming and J lost 6 bases; unmatched junction nucleotides: 7. The CDR3 is CSASDGQGAGQPQHF. For the CDR3, the DNA is TGCAGTGCTAGCGATGGACAGGGGGCAGGTCAGCCCCAGCATTTT.

This clonotype is labeled medium-sized. The chain couples TRBV5-5 to TRBJ1-6; 7 nucleotides line up with TRBD1. Germline loops: CDR1 SGHKS, CDR2 YYEKEE (reference sequence). CDR3 length: 16 residues. The V gene end was trimmed by 0 bases and the J gene end by 5 bases; junction bases not matched to a gene: 5. As DNA, the CDR3 is TGTGCCAGCAGCTTGGTAGGCAGGGGGAATAATTCACCCCTCCACTTT. Amino acid sequence: CASSLVGRGNNSPLHF.

The genes are TRBV11-3 and TRBJ2-3; no clear D gene. Looked up from germline, CDR1 is SGHNT and CDR2 is YENEEA. This CDR3 is built from 17 residues. V lost 4 bases to trimming and J lost 10 bases, with 27 bases between them. Here the CDR3 reads CASSSSERPLSTDAQYF. CDR3 nucleotides: TGTGCCAGCAGCTCATCTGAGCGTCCGCTGAGCACGGATGCGCAGTATTTT.

By share of the sample, this clonotype is medium-sized (0.01 to 0.1%). V is TRBV4-1 and J is TRBJ2-1; the D is unclear. V shed 0 bases and J shed 9 bases, with 6 bases lying between them. The CDR3 is 12 amino acids. Germline CDR1 MGHRA, CDR2 YSYEKL. In nucleotides, the CDR3 is TGCGCCAGCAGCCAAGATTTTGGTGAGCAGTTCTTC. Protein product: CASSQDFGEQFF.

The chain links TRBV15 to TRBJ2-1; 7 positions agree with TRBD2. This CDR3 contains 15 residues. CDR1 LNHNV and CDR2 YYDKDF come from the germline V gene (reference sequence). V gave up 3 bases and J gave up 0 bases; unmatched junction bases: 2. CDR3 coding DNA: TGTGCCACCAGCAGTAGCGGGCTCTCCTACAATGAGCAGTTCTTC. Translation: CATSSSGLSYNEQFF.

The J gene is TRBJ2-7, the V gene TRBV15; 8 bases line up with TRBD2. The V gene end was trimmed by 1 base and the J gene end by 2 bases; junction bases not matched to a gene: 1. The germline gives CDR1 LNHNV, CDR2 YYDKDF (reference sequence). The CDR3 has 14 amino acids. The CDR3 loop reads CATSRAGGPYEQYF. The CDR3 DNA follows: TGTGCCACCAGCAGAGCGGGGGGGCCCTACGAGCAGTACTTC.

In this sample, this clonotype is medium-sized. This chain links TRBV20-1 with TRBJ2-7; 14 nucleotides align to TRBD2. CDR1 is DFQATT and CDR2 is SNEGSKA in the germline V gene (reference sequence). The CDR3 contains 15 residues. The junction had 10 bases not matched to a gene; V was cut back by 5 bases and J by 7 bases. CDR3 sequence: CSAGGLAGDASEQYF. The DNA for the CDR3 is TGCAGTGCTGGGGGACTAGCGGGAGATGCGAGTGAGCAGTACTTC.

This clonotype has ten or more counts. The chain links TRBV3-1 to TRBJ2-7, with TRBD1 as a possible D gene (6 bases). From germline, CDR1 is LGHDT and CDR2 YNNKEL (reference sequence). Trimming shortened V by 0 bases and J by 2 bases, and 20 bases separated the two germline ends. The CDR3 covers 18 residues. In DNA form, the CDR3 reads TGTGCCAGCAGCCAAGATCCTTGGTACCGGGACACTACCTACGAGCAGTACTTC. Protein product: CASSQDPWYRDTTYEQYF.

This clonotype was observed at least ten times. This chain connects TRBV5-1 to TRBJ1-4; the D gene is possibly TRBD1 (5 bases). CDR1 and CDR2 from the germline V gene are SGHRS and YFSETQ. This CDR3 spans 19 amino acids. V was clipped by 3 bases and J by 0 bases, with 21 bases between them. CDR3 bases: TGCGCCAGCAGCTCCCGGGACGGTGGGGATATGGCAACTAATGAAAAACTGTTTTTT. This gives the protein CASSSRDGGDMATNEKLFF.

Worth noting for this clonotype: This may come from a read error, since a much larger clone is one base off. Without the conserved terminal phenylalanine or tryptophan, this CDR3 likely stems from a read error. CDR3 protein: CASSLRTGLLSGANVLTV. In nucleotides, the CDR3 is TGTGCCAGCTCACTCCGGACAGGGCTTCTCTCTGGGGCCAACGTCCTGACTGTC. The genes are TRBV18 and TRBJ2-6; 8 nucleotides match TRBD1. CDR3 size: 18 residues. Germline CDR1 is KGHSH and CDR2 is LQKENI. The junction had 8 bases not matched to a gene; V was cut back by 4 bases and J by 0 bases.